This TCR beta chain was sequenced for a study of human T cells and chemical hapten exposure. About the study: After 6 days, upper back 0.01% DPC patch tests were scored.

This clonotype was counted between two and nine times. A single record per CDR3 protein comes from TCRdb applying MiXCR to the RACE reads. The repertoire holds more than 75,000 distinct CDR3 sequences, with 9.3% as singletons. Time point of the sample: patch test 2, 6 weeks after DPC sensitization. As for treatment: therapeutic diphenylcyclopropenone sensitization with weekly scalp DPC. The origin of this receptor is a middle-aged woman with alopecia areata. Some clones in this sample may be carry-over from other donors' samples. The starting material was whole blood, obtained in connection with sensitization to the hapten diphenylcyclopropenone (DPC).

DNA of the CDR3: TGTGCCAGCAGCTTAATCCCTGGTGGCACAGATACGCAGTATTTT. Amino acid sequence: CASSLIPGGTDTQYF. This chain connects TRBV7-9 to TRBJ2-3; D uncertain. The CDR3 has 15 residues. Germline CDR1 is SEHNR and CDR2 is FQNEAQ (reference sequence). V was trimmed by 2 bases and J by 1 base, leaving 10 bases between them.